The TCR beta chain described here comes from a study of T cell repertoires in cytomegalovirus infection. Whole-study results and caveats: In two of eight donors, the top clonotype was HLA-C-restricted CMV-specific.

Comments on this clonotype: Antigen: not known.

Trimming removed 3 bases from V and 4 bases from J, with 10 bases in between. The CDR3 has 13 amino acids. Per germline, CDR1 SQVTM and CDR2 ANQGSEA. TCRdb reprocessed the reads with MiXCR, giving one entry per CDR3 protein. The sample lists 150,000 to 200,000 distinct CDR3 sequences, roughly 28% occurring once. This sequence originates from a human donor in good health (CMV status not recorded). Some clones in this sample may be carry-over from other donors' samples. This chain uses TRBV29-1 with TRBJ1-5; no clear D gene. The material sequenced was PBMCs. The CDR3 protein is CSVEVTANQPQHF. The CDR3 DNA is TGCAGCGTTGAGGTAACGGCGAATCAGCCCCAGCATTTT.